The TCR beta chain described here comes from a study of T cells in Graves' hyperthyroidism and ophthalmopathy. Study-level results: Most thyroid clonotypes with frequency above 0.001 were detected in blood.

V lost 4 bases to trimming and J lost 2 bases, with 10 bases between them. Germline V CDR1 and CDR2: KGHDR, SFDVKD. CDR3 length: 14 amino acids. Using RNA transcripts as the source, TCR beta CDR3 regions were amplified. Carried out on the TCR CDR3, a first-round RT-PCR used the HTBI primer set. Via MiXCR, TCRdb re-called the multiplex PCR reads, giving one row per CDR3 protein. The sample consists of 600,000 or so distinct CDR3 sequences, about 43% of them appearing once. At least ten counts were recorded for this clonotype. No antigen is known for it. Sequenced: peripheral blood or thyroid tissue (not recorded which). This chain uses TRBV24-1 with TRBJ1-2; D gene uncertain. The clonotype originates from a woman aged 18-35 years with Graves' hyperthyroidism. CDR3 sequence reads: CATSEPGFNYGYTF. For the CDR3, the DNA is TGTGCCACCAGTGAACCGGGTTTCAACTATGGCTACACCTTC.